This T cell receptor (beta chain) comes out of a study of blood T cell repertoires in COVID-19. About the research overall: Samples of COVID-19 (acute and convalescent) were obtained from the United States, Italy and Spain. T cells, B-cell-depleted T cells, or PBMCs supplied cDNA or gDNA.

How the authors handled the data: Estimates of nucleated cell counts were drawn from the amplification of reference gene primers. The table came from immunoSEQ multiplex PCR; TCRdb's copy has only in-frame clones and leaves some out. The V and J calls and clone size come from that table; D and trimming were worked out from the DNA. Seen here are about 58,000 clones, 90% observed once, and the top ten hold about 13%. This clone has just a few counts. Germline CDR1 SGHNT, CDR2 YYREEE (reference sequence). This CDR3 comprises 15 residues. The V and J ends lost 4 bases and 3 bases respectively, with 17 bases between them.

The sample was peripheral blood. This receptor was obtained from a man between 60 and 75 years old with active COVID-19. The genes are TRBV5-4 and TRBJ2-7, with no clear D. The CDR3 nucleotides read TGTGCCAGCAGCCCCTACGACAAGTTTGTCTACGAGCAGTACTTC. As protein: CASSPYDKFVYEQYF.